Given below is one T cell receptor (beta chain) in context. Its antigen is undetermined. Germline V gene data show CDR1 as SQVTM and CDR2 as ANQGSEA. The V gene end was trimmed by 4 bases and the J gene end by 1 base; junction bases not matched to a gene: 5. The CDR3 runs to 15 residues. These data come from a study of memory CD4+ T cells and cytomegalovirus serostatus. Looking at the study overall: Healthy Belgian adult donors included nine or ten CMV-positive and some 25 CMV-negative people. General study points: Each of 65 to 75 CMV-associated TCRbeta sequences occurred in one to five individuals.

Some clones are missing from TCRdb's copy, which holds only in-frame ones; the method was immunoSEQ multiplex PCR. The sample lists about 64,000 clones; around 77% were seen once. Single viable CD3+CD4+CD8-CD45RO+ cells were sorted as the memory CD4+ T cells. CD4+ T cells were isolated by positive magnetic selection. V usage is TRBV29-1 and J usage is TRBJ2-2, with TRBD2 identical over 8 bases. The sequencing sample was made of memory CD4+ T cells from blood. The TCR comes from an adult in good health and CMV-seronegative. CDR3 coding DNA: TGCAGCGTTGGGGGACTAGTCGGGAACACCGGGGAGCTGTTTTTT. Protein sequence: CSVGGLVGNTGELFF.